The clone carrying this TCR beta chain was found once. Its specificity is unknown. This sample stems from a study of T cell responses to AZD1222 COVID-19 vaccine. Study details: Analyses pooled second doses at about 4 or about 12 weeks.

This CDR3 is 18 amino acids long. Germline V gene data show CDR1 as SGHTA and CDR2 as FQGNSA. After removal of 5 bases from V and 5 bases from J, the junction contained 16 bases not matched to a gene. TCRdb's table, derived via immunoSEQ multiplex PCR, lists solely in-frame clones and lacks some. The table records about 150,000 clones, roughly 91% of them present only once. Overall study results and limits: Regions 160-218 and 743-854 dominated among vaccine-associated CD4 TCRs spanning spike.

This chain uses TRBV7-2 with TRBJ2-7, with 12 bases lining up with TRBD1. The source material was peripheral blood, sampled on day 0 of AZD1222 vaccination. This sequence originates from an adult in good health. CDR3: CASSAFGTGGVGANEQYF. The CDR3 bases are TGTGCCAGCAGCGCCTTCGGGACAGGGGGCGTGGGGGCCAACGAGCAGTACTTC. The full variable domain, in which reference TRBV7-2 and TRBJ2-7 provide the parts outside the CDR3, is GAGVSQSPSNKVTEKGKDVELRCDPISGHTALYWYRQSLGQGLEFLIYFQGNSAPDKSGLPSDRFSAERTGGSVSTLTIQRTQQEDSAVYLCASSAFGTGGVGANEQYFGPGTRLTVT.